The T cell receptor (beta chain) described here comes from a study of blood T cell repertoires in COVID-19. Study-level background: COVID-19 samples, acute and convalescent, were from the United States, Italy and Spain. From T cells, B-cell-depleted T cells, or PBMCs came the material, which was cDNA or gDNA.

As originally analysed: Reference gene primer amplification gave nucleated cell count estimates. The method was immunoSEQ multiplex PCR; TCRdb's version includes in-frame clones alone and lacks a portion of them. V, J and clone size were drawn from that table, and D and trimming were deduced from the DNA. The sample has 250,000 or so clones; approximately 86% are singletons. About this clone itself: The same CDR3 also results from other DNA sequences found in this sample.

This clonotype originated in a man older than 75 with acute or convalescent COVID-19. Sequenced input: peripheral blood.

The CDR3 coding sequence is TGTGCCAGCTCACCACGGACAGCCAACACCGGGGAGCTGTTTTTT. It codes for CASSPRTANTGELFF. The chain has TRBV18 and TRBJ2-2; possibly TRBD1 for D (6 bases). Germline V lookup: CDR1 KGHSH, CDR2 LQKENI. The germline V and J ends were trimmed by 1 base and 2 bases, with 8 bases remaining between them. The CDR3 totals 15 residues.